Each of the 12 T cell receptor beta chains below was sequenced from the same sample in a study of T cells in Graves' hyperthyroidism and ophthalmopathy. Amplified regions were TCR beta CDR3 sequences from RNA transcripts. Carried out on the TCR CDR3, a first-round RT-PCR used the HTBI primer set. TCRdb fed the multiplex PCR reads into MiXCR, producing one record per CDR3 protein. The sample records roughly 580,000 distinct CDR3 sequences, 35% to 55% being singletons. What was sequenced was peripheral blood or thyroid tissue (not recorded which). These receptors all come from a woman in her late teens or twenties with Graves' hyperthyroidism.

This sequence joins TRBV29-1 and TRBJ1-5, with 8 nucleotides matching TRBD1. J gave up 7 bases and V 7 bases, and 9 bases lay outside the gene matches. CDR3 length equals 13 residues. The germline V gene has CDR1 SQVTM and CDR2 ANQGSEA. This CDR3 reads CSESDRGRQPQHF. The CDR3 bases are TGCAGCGAATCCGACAGGGGTCGCCAGCCCCAGCATTTT.

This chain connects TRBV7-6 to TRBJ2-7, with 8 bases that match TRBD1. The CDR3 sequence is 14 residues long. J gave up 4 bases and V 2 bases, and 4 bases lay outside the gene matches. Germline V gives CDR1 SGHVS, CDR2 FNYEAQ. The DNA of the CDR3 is TGTGCCAGCAGCTTAATTGACAGGGGTTACGAGCAGTACTTC. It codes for CASSLIDRGYEQYF.

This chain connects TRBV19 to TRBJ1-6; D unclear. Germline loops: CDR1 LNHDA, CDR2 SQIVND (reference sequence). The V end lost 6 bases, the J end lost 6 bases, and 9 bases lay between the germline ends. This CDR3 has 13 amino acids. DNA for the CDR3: TGTGCCAGTAGCATCGCCCGTAATTCACCCCTCCACTTT. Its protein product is CASSIARNSPLHF. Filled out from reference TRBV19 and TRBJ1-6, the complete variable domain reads DGGITQSPKYLFRKEGQNVTLSCEQNLNHDAMYWYRQDPGQGLRLIYYSQIVNDFQKGDIAEGYSVSREKKESFPLTVTSAQKNPTAFYLCASSIARNSPLHFGNGTRLTVT.

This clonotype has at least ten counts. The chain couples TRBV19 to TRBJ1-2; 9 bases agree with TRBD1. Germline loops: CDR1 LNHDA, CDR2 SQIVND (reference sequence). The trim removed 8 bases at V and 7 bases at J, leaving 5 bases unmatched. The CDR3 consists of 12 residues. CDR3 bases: TGTGCCAGTGGGGACAGGGAAGGTGGCTACACCTTC. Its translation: CASGDREGGYTF. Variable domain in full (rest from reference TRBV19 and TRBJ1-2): DGGITQSPKYLFRKEGQNVTLSCEQNLNHDAMYWYRQDPGQGLRLIYYSQIVNDFQKGDIAEGYSVSREKKESFPLTVTSAQKNPTAFYLCASGDREGGYTFGSGTRLTVV.

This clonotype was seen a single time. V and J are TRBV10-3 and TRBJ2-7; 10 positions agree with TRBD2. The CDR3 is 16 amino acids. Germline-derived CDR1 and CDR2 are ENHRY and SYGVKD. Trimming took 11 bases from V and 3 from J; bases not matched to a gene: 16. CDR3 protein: CAGGISGRPHIYEQYF. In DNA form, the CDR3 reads TGTGCCGGAGGGATTAGCGGGAGGCCTCATATCTACGAGCAGTACTTC.

CDR3 protein: CASSLTGAPYGYTF. Written as DNA, the CDR3 is TGTGCCAGCAGTCTGACAGGGGCTCCCTATGGCTACACCTTC. The rearrangement uses TRBV2 and TRBJ1-2; 8 bases align to TRBD1. Germline V gene lookup returns CDR1 SNHLY and CDR2 FYNNEI. CDR3 size: 14 residues. The J segment lost 4 bases and the V segment lost 5 bases, leaving 6 bases of the junction unmatched.

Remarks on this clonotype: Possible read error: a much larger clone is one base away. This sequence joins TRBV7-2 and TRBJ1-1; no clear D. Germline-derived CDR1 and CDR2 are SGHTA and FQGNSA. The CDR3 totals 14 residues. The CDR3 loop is CASSLGRSNTEALF. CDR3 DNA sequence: TGTGCCAGCAGCTTAGGCAGGTCGAACACTGAAGCTCTCTTT.

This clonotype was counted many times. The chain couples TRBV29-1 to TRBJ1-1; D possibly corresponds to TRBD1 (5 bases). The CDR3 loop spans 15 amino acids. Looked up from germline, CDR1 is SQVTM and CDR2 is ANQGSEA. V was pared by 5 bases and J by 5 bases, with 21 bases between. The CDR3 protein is CSVTTRAGGKTEAFF. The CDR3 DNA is TGCAGCGTTACTACGAGGGCCGGGGGGAAGACTGAAGCTTTCTTT. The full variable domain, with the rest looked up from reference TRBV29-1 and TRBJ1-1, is SAVISQKPSRDICQRGTSLTIQCQVDSQVTMMFWYRQQPGQSLTLIATANQGSEATYESGFVIDKFPISRPNLTFSTLTVSNMSPEDSSIYLCSVTTRAGGKTEAFFGQGTRLTVV.

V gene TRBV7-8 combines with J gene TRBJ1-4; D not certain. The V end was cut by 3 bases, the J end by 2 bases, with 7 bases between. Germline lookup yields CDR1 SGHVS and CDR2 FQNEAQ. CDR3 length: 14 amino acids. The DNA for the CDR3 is TGTGCCAGCAGCTTCGTCGTCACTAATGAAAAACTGTTTTTT. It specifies CASSFVVTNEKLFF. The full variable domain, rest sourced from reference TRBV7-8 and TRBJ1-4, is GAGVSQSPRYKVAKRGQDVALRCDPISGHVSLFWYQQALGQGPEFLTYFQNEAQLDKSGLPSDRFFAERPEGSVSTLKIQRTQQEDSAVYLCASSFVVTNEKLFFGSGTQLSVL.

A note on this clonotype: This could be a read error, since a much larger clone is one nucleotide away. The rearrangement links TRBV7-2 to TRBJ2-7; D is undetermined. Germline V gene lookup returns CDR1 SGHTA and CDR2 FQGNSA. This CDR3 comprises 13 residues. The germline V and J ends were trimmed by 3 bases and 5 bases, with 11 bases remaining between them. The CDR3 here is CASSFWSKDEQYF. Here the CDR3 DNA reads TGTGCCAGCAGCTTCTGGTCCAAGGACGAGCAGTACTTC.

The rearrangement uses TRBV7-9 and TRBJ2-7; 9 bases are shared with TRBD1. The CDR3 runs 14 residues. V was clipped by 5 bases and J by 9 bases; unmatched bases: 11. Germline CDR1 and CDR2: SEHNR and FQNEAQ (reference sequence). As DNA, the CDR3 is TGTGCCAGCAGCCAATCACGGGACAGGGATGGGCAGTACTTC. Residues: CASSQSRDRDGQYF.

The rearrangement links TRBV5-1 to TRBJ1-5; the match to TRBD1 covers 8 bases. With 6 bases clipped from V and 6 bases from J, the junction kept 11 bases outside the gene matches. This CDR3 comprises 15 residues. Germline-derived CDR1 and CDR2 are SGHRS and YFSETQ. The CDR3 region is CASNSTGASGQPQHF. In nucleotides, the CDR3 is TGCGCCAGCAACTCGACAGGGGCGTCGGGTCAGCCCCAGCATTTT. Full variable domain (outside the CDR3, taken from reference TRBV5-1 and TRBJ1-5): KAGVTQTPRYLIKTRGQQVTLSCSPISGHRSVSWYQQTPGQGLQFLFEYFSETQRNKGNFPGRFSGRQFSNSRSEMNVSTLELGDSALYLCASNSTGASGQPQHFGDGTRLSIL.